This T cell receptor (beta chain) was observed in a study of PD-1 blockade in classical Hodgkin lymphoma. Study results and caveats: Exclusion covered patients beginning nivolumab under 1 year post-ASCT.

Germline loops: CDR1 SGHNT, CDR2 YYREEE (reference sequence). CDR3 length: 14 residues. V shed 3 bases and J 2 bases; nucleotides not matched to a gene: 3. This clone was seen only a few times. Its antigen is undetermined. Time point noted: cycle 4 day 1 (C4D1), after more than 5 weeks of nivolumab. All trial patients relapsed after autologous stem cell transplantation. Assay: immunoSEQ multiplex PCR; the TCRdb copy retains only in-frame clones and omits some. The sample has 100,000 or so clones; roughly 91% are singletons. The V gene is TRBV5-4, the J gene TRBJ1-1; 8 nucleotides align to TRBD1. The sequence was obtained from a human donor with classical Hodgkin lymphoma. This specimen was peripheral blood mononuclear cells (PBMCs), taken before the fourth cycle of nivolumab. CDR3 coding DNA: TGTGCCAGCAGCTACGACAGGGGAAACACTGAAGCTTTCTTT. This translates into CASSYDRGNTEAFF.